This T cell receptor (beta chain) was sequenced during a study of blood T cells in healthy people across ages. A sample-barcoded 5' primer and a J-beta primer mix were used in a second PCR of roughly 7 to 12 cycles. TCRdb re-called the 5' RACE reads through MiXCR, storing one row per CDR3 protein. The profile covers 1.2 million to 1.5 million distinct CDR3 sequences, with 42% appearing a single time and approximately 7.9% taken by the ten largest. This CDR3 has 14 amino acids. CDR1 KGHSH and CDR2 LQKENI come from the germline V gene. V was pared by 6 bases and J by 8 bases, with 10 bases of the junction left unmatched.

The sequence came from a woman aged 18-29 years in good health. What was sequenced was blood. This chain joins TRBV18 and TRBJ1-2; 9 bases are a match to TRBD1. CDR3 coding DNA: TGTGCCAGCTCTTCAATCGGACAGGGGCGGGGCTACACCTTC. Translating it yields CASSSIGQGRGYTF.